This paragraph covers one TCR beta chain sequence. Source study methods: Reference gene primer amplification gave nucleated cell count estimates. Generated by immunoSEQ multiplex PCR, the TCRdb table keeps only in-frame clones and is missing some. Clone size and the V and J calls come from that table; the DNA yielded D and trimming. The sample records roughly 140,000 clones, roughly 79% being singletons. These data come from a study of blood T cell repertoires in COVID-19. About the research overall: The samples span acute and convalescent COVID-19 from the United States, Italy and Spain.

This sequence originates from a human donor with acute or convalescent COVID-19. The donor label of this sample is uncertain. Sequenced sample: peripheral blood.

CDR3 sequence: CASSLDRAPDTQYF. The CDR3 region has the DNA TGCGCCAGCAGCTTGGACAGGGCCCCAGATACGCAGTATTTT. This rearrangement joins TRBV5-1 to TRBJ2-3, with D perhaps matching TRBD1 (6 bases). Germline-derived CDR1 and CDR2 are SGHRS and YFSETQ. CDR3 length equals 14 residues. The ends were cut back, 0 bases at V and 4 bases at J, with 9 bases in the middle.